This passage covers 3 T cell receptor beta chains from one sample sequenced in a study of OX40 agonist ivuxolimab in advanced cancers. Profiling relied on immunoSEQ multiplex PCR, and the TCRdb table lists in-frame clones only, not all of them. Counted here are almost 80,000 clones, roughly 86% occurring once; the ten biggest clones make up 20% to 30%. Material: CD4+ or CD8+ T cells sorted from blood, obtained in a trial of the OX40 agonist ivuxolimab. The receptors here all came from an adult with an advanced solid tumor such as melanoma, head and neck, liver or kidney cancer.

The chain links TRBV14 to TRBJ1-5, with TRBD1 matching over 8 bases. The germline V gene encodes CDR1 SGHDN and CDR2 FVKESK. With 4 bases clipped from V and 4 bases from J, the junction kept 9 bases outside the gene matches. This CDR3 region has 16 residues. CDR3 sequence (DNA): TGTGCCAGCAGCCCGGGCAGGGGGCTAGGGAATCAGCCCCAGCATTTT. Its protein product is CASSPGRGLGNQPQHF.

The chain is built from TRBV28 and TRBJ1-1; weak D call: TRBD1 (6 bases). In germline, CDR1 is MDHEN, CDR2 SYDVKM. Trimming pared 7 bases from V and 0 bases from J, leaving 15 bases between. The CDR3 extends over 15 amino acids. The CDR3 loop is CASTTTGRMNTEAFF. In DNA, the CDR3 is TGTGCCAGCACCACGACAGGAAGGATGAACACTGAAGCTTTCTTT.

This chain connects TRBV9 to TRBJ2-7, with 14 bases aligning to TRBD2. The germline V gene has CDR1 SGDLS and CDR2 YYNGEE. With V trimmed by 3 bases and J by 3 bases, 2 bases remained unmatched. The CDR3 consists of 15 residues. CDR3 coding DNA: TGTGCCAGCAGCGCGGGACTAGCGGGGGACTACGAGCAGTACTTC. It is translated as CASSAGLAGDYEQYF.